The 2 T cell receptor beta chains below all came from one sample that was sequenced in a study of early T cells in non-severe SARS-CoV-2 infection. TCRdb re-derived calls from the 5' RACE reads in MiXCR, one entry per CDR3 protein. This sample has 90,000 or so distinct CDR3 sequences, with 15% found just once. The sample was whole blood. These receptors were taken from an adult who was a healthcare worker with PCR-confirmed SARS-CoV-2 infection or an uninfected control (not recorded which).

This clonotype was observed a few times. This rearrangement joins TRBV6-5 to TRBJ2-1; 9 bases agree with TRBD2. Germline assignment: CDR1 MNHEY and CDR2 SVGAGI. V lost 4 bases, J lost 2 bases, and 6 bases stayed unmatched. CDR3 length equals 16 residues. CDR3 nucleotide sequence: TGTGCCAGCAGTTCGGGTGCGGGAGGGACCTACAATGAGCAGTTCTTC. Translated: CASSSGAGGTYNEQFF.

Only a few counts were recorded for this clonotype. The chain carries TRBV5-1 and TRBJ2-5; a possible D gene is TRBD2 (6 bases). V was clipped by 3 bases and J by 0 bases, with 9 bases between them. Germline V gives CDR1 SGHRS, CDR2 YFSETQ. The CDR3 runs to 14 residues. CDR3 nucleotide sequence: TGCGCCAGCAGCTCCGGGACTTACCAAGAGACCCAGTACTTC. This encodes CASSSGTYQETQYF.